These 7 T cell receptor beta chains came from one sample sequenced in a study of beta chain features in type 1 diabetes (dated by TCRdb to between 2018 and 2020). The library was made by the immunoSEQ multiplex PCR assay. The entire isolated RNA was reverse transcribed using the High Capacity cDNA Reverse Transcription Kit, and thus expressed TCRB transcripts were sequenced. In TCRdb, the immuneACCESS table is reduced to in-frame sequences with V and J assigned. These tables do not hold every clone; where another copy was compared, an unresolved V gene accounts for under half, and the others remain unexplained. The sample yields over 500,000 clones; 15% to 19% were counted once. The top ten clonotypes cover approximately 0.099% of the sample. Material: naive CD4+ T cells from blood. The label giving this sample's cell subset or site can be read as: true naive CD4+ T cells. The receptors here all came from a man younger than 35 in good health.

This clone was counted a few times. This chain uses TRBV4-2 with TRBJ2-7; TRBD1 is a possible D gene (6 bases). CDR1 is LGHNA and CDR2 is YNFKEQ in the germline V gene. The CDR3 covers 15 residues. Trimming removed 5 bases from V and 3 bases from J, with 17 bases in between. In nucleotides, the CDR3 is TGTGCCAGCAGCGCAGTACTACAGGGTTACTACGAGCAGTACTTC. Its protein is CASSAVLQGYYEQYF.

This sequence joins TRBV27 and TRBJ2-2, with 12 bases aligning to TRBD2. The CDR3 covers 19 residues. The V gene's germline CDR1 is MNHEY and CDR2 SMNVEV (reference sequence). Germline trimming cut 2 bases from V and 0 bases from J; bases unmatched to any gene: 7. CDR3 bases: TGTGCCAGCAGTTTAAAAGGGACTAGCGGGTCCGCGAACACCGGGGAGCTGTTTTTT. This translates into CASSLKGTSGSANTGELFF.

V and J are TRBV2 and TRBJ1-1, with D perhaps matching TRBD1 (5 bases). The germline V gene encodes CDR1 SNHLY and CDR2 FYNNEI. The CDR3 sequence is 13 residues long. V dropped 11 bases and J dropped 5 bases, with 18 bases sitting between them. CDR3 protein: CAVAGGVKTEAFF. DNA for the CDR3: TGTGCCGTAGCCGGGGGGGTTAAGACTGAAGCTTTCTTT.

The chain's CDR3 is CASSPRGASYNEQFF. Here the CDR3 DNA reads TGTGCCAGCAGTCCCCGGGGCGCCTCCTACAATGAGCAGTTCTTC. The chain couples TRBV2 to TRBJ2-1; D could derive from TRBD1 or TRBD2 (5 bases each). The V gene's germline CDR1 is SNHLY and CDR2 FYNNEI. CDR3 length: 15 residues. The V end lost 5 bases, the J end lost 0 bases, and 11 bases lay between the germline ends.

This clone was seen a handful of times. V is TRBV19 and J is TRBJ1-1, with a weak D call TRBD1 (6 bases). Trimming shortened V by 10 bases and J by 5 bases, and 17 bases separated the two germline ends. The CDR3 has 13 residues. Germline CDR1 reads LNHDA; CDR2 reads SQIVND (reference sequence). The CDR3 sequence: CATVGGAGTEAFF. The CDR3 DNA follows: TGTGCCACCGTCGGGGGGGCAGGTACTGAAGCTTTCTTT.

This clone was recorded at least ten times. The gene calls are TRBV10-3 and TRBJ2-6; D tentatively reads TRBD1 or TRBD2 (5 bases each). V shed 6 bases and J shed 4 bases, with 13 bases lying between them. Germline V CDR1 and CDR2: ENHRY, SYGVKD. This CDR3 contains 15 residues. CDR3 residues: CAISPAGSGANVLTF. The CDR3, as DNA: TGTGCCATCAGCCCCGCAGGGAGCGGGGCCAACGTCCTGACTTTC.

The chain joins TRBV6-5 to TRBJ1-1; no clear D. CDR1 and CDR2 from the germline V gene are MNHEY and SVGAGI. Trimming shortened V by 4 bases and J by 1 base, and 10 bases separated the two germline ends. The CDR3 covers 14 residues. As DNA, the CDR3 is TGTGCCAGCAGTTCACTGGGGAGGAACACTGAAGCTTTCTTT. This codes for CASSSLGRNTEAFF.